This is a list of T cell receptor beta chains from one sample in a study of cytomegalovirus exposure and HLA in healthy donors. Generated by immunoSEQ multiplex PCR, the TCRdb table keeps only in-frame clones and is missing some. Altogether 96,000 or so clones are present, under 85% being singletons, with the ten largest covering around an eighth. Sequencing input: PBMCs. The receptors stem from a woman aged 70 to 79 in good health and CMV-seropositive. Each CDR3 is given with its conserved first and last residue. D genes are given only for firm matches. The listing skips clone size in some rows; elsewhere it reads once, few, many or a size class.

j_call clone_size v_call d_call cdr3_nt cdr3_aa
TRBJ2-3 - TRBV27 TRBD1 TGTGCCAGCAGTCCCCAGGACAGGATCACAGATACGCAGTATTTT CASSPQDRITDTQYF
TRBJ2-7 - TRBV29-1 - TGCAGCGTTGAAGGGGCCAGGGGAACGTACGAGCAGTACTTC CSVEGARGTYEQYF
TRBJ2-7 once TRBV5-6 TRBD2 TGTGCCAGCAGCTCCGGGACTAGCGGGACCTACGAGCAGTACTTC CASSSGTSGTYEQYF
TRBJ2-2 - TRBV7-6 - TGTGCCAGCAGCTCCTGGGAGCCATCGAACACCGGGGAGCTGTTTTTT CASSSWEPSNTGELFF
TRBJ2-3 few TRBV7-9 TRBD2 TGTGCCAGCAGTCCCATAGCGGGGGGGTCAAATACGCAGTATTTT CASSPIAGGSNTQYF
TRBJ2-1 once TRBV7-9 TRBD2 TGTGCCAGCAGCCCCCTAGCGGGAGGGGTACATGAGCAGTTCTTC CASSPLAGGVHEQFF
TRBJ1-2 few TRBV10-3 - TGTGCCATCAGGGCCGAGGGAGGACCCACCCCTGGCTACACCTTC CAIRAEGGPTPGYTF
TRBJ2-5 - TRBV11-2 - TGTGCCAGCAGCAAACAGCTCAGGGACTCCCGGGAGACCCAGTACTTC CASSKQLRDSRETQYF
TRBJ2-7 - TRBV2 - TGTGCCAGCAGTGAACAGGCTGGATCCTACGAGCAGTACTTC CASSEQAGSYEQYF
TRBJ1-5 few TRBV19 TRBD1 TGTGCCAGTAGTCCGACAGGGAGCAATCAGCCCCAGCATTTT CASSPTGSNQPQHF
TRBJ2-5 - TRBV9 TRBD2 TGTGCCAGCAGCGGAGGATGGGGGGGCCAAGAGACCCAGTACTTC CASSGGWGGQETQYF
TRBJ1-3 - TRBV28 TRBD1 TGTGCCAGCAGACAGGGGAGAAACACCATATATTTT CASRQGRNTIYF
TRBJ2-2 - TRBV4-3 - TGCGCCAGCAGCCAAGAGGTAGCGGCGAACACCGGGGAGCTGTTTTTT CASSQEVAANTGELFF
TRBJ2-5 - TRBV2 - TGTGCCAGCAACCGGGACACCGGAGGAGAGACCCAGTACTTC CASNRDTGGETQYF
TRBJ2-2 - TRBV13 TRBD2 TGTGCCAGCAGCGGTAGCGGGGGGCCGGGTGCCGGGGAGCTGTTTTTT CASSGSGGPGAGELFF
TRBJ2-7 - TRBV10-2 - TGCGCCAGCAGTGAGTCGAGTCGGGCCTACGAGCAGTACTTC CASSESSRAYEQYF
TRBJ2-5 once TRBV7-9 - TGTGCCAGCAGCGGCCCGTTGACCCAGTACTTC CASSGPLTQYF
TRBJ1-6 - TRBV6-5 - TGTGCCAGCAGTTACTTTCAGAATAATTCACCCCTCCACTTT CASSYFQNNSPLHF
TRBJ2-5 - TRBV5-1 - TGCGCCAGCGGGGGGACAGCGCAAGAGACCCAGTACTTC CASGGTAQETQYF
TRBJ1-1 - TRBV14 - TGTGCCAGCAGCCAAGGGACTCTTGGCACTGAAGCTTTCTTT CASSQGTLGTEAFF
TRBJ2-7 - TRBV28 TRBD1 TGTGCCAGCAGGCTGACAGGGGGAGACGAGCAGTACTTC CASRLTGGDEQYF
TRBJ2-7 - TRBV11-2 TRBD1 TGTGCCAGCAGCTTAGCTCCGGGACAGACCTCCTACGAGCAGTACTTC CASSLAPGQTSYEQYF
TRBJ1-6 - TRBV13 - TGTGCCAGCAGCTTACAAGGGGCACCTAATTCACCCCTCCACTTT CASSLQGAPNSPLHF
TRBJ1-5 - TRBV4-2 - TGTGCCAGCAGCCAGGAGGGGACGGGAAATCAGCCCCAGCATTTT CASSQEGTGNQPQHF
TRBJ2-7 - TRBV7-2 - TGTGCCAGCAGCTTTGGCAGGGGCTACGAGCAGTACTTC CASSFGRGYEQYF
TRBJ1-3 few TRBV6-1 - TGTGCCAGCAGTGCGTTTAGGAGAAGCCTCTCTGGAAACACCATATATTTT CASSAFRRSLSGNTIYF
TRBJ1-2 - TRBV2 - TGTGCCAGCAGTGGGACAGACTATGGCTACACCTTC CASSGTDYGYTF
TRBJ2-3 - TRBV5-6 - TGTGCCAGCAGCTCCCCCCCGTCGCGGGGGCAGTATTTT CASSSPPSRGQYF
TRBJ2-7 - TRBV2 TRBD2 TGTGCCAGCAGCCAGGAGGGACTAGCGGGAGCATACGAGCAGTACTTC CASSQEGLAGAYEQYF
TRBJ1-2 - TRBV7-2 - TGTGCCAGCAGCTCAGGCCAGGCCTACTATGGCTACACCTTC CASSSGQAYYGYTF
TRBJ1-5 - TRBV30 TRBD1 TGTGCCTATTCCCCGACAGGGCCCAGTCAGCCCCAGCATTTT CAYSPTGPSQPQHF
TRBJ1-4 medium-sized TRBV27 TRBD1 TGTGCCAGCAGTCCGGATTGGACAGGGGCCAATGAAAAACTGTTTTTT CASSPDWTGANEKLFF
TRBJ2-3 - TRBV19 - TGTGCCAGTAGTATTTTAGGAGCTAGCACAGATACGCAGTATTTT CASSILGASTDTQYF
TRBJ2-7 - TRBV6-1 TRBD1 TGTGCCAGCAGCGTACGGGACAGGGGGCTGAGCGAGCAGTACTTC CASSVRDRGLSEQYF
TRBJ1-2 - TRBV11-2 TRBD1 TGTGCCAGCAGCCCGGTGACAGGGTCGAATGACTATGGCTACACCTTC CASSPVTGSNDYGYTF
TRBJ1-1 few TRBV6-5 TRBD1 TGTGCCAGCAGTTACTGGGGACAGCCGAACACTGAAGCTTTCTTT CASSYWGQPNTEAFF
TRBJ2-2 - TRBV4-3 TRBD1 TGCGCCAGCAGCCAAGAAGGGCAGGGGGCCCGGGAGCTGTTTTTT CASSQEGQGARELFF
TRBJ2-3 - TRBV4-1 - TGCGCCAGCAGCCGCGGCTTGGATGGCCTCTCAGATACGCAGTATTTT CASSRGLDGLSDTQYF
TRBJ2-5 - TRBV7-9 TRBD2 TGTGCCAGCAGCCGGGCGGGAGGGGGTGAGACCCAGTACTTC CASSRAGGGETQYF
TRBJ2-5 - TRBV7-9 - TGTGCCAGCAGCTTGGGGAGCACGGGGGAGACCCAGTACTTC CASSLGSTGETQYF
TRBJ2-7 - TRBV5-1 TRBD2 TGCGCCAGCAGACAGACTAGCGGCCGCTCCTACGAGCAGTACTTC CASRQTSGRSYEQYF
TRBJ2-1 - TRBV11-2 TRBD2 TGTGCCAGCGGAGCGGGGGTTGGTGAGCAGTTCTTC CASGAGVGEQFF
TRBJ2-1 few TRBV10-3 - TGTGCCATCAGTTTCCGGAGCTCCTACAATGAGCAGTTCTTC CAISFRSSYNEQFF
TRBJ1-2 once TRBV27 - TGTGCCAGCAGACCCACAGGGAACTATGGCTACACCTTC CASRPTGNYGYTF
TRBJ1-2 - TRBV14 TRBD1 TGTGCCAGCAGCCTGAATCTTGGACAGGGGGCTCGGGGCTACACCTTC CASSLNLGQGARGYTF
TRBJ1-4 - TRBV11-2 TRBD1 TGTGCCAGCAGCCCCGGGGACAGGGAACCGAGTGAAAAACTGTTTTTT CASSPGDREPSEKLFF
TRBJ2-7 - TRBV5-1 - TGCGCCAGCAGCTTACAGGGGGGGGGCTACGAGCAGTACTTC CASSLQGGGYEQYF
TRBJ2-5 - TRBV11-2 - TGTGCCAGCAGAAGCTTTACGCAAGAGACCCAGTACTTC CASRSFTQETQYF
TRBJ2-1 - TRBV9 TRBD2 TGTGCCAGCAGCACCGAGATATTAGCGGGGGGGCAGGTTGAGCAGTTCTTC CASSTEILAGGQVEQFF
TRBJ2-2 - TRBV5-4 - TGTGCCAGCAGCTCGGGGCCGGGGGACACCGGGGAGCTGTTTTTT CASSSGPGDTGELFF
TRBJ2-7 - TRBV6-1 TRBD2 TGTGCCAGCAGTGCGACCGCGGGACTAGCGGGAGGGTGGCCCTACGAGCAGTACTTC CASSATAGLAGGWPYEQYF